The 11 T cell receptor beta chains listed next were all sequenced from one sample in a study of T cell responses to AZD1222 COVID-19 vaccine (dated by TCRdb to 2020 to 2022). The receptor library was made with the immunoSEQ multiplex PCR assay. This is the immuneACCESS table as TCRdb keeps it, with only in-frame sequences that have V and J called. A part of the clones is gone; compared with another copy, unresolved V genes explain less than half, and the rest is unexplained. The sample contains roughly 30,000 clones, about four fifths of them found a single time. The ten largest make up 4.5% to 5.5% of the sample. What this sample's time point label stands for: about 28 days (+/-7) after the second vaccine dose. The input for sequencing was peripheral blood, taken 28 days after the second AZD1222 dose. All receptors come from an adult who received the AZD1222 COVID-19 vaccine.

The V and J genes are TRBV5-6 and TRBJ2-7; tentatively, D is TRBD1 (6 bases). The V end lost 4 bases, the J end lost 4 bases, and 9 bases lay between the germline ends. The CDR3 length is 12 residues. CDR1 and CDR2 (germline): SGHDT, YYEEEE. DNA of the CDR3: TGTGCCAGCAGCAGCAGGGGTTACGAGCAGTACTTC. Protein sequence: CASSSRGYEQYF.

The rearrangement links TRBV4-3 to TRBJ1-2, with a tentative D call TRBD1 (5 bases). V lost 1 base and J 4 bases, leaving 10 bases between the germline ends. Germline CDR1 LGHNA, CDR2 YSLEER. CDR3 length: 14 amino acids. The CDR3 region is CASSQAEGRYGYTF. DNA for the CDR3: TGCGCCAGCAGCCAAGCAGAGGGGCGCTATGGCTACACCTTC.

The CDR3 region has the DNA TGTGCCAGCAGCCAGGGACAGGGCTCTACCAAGCAGTACTTC. As protein: CASSQGQGSTKQYF. V is TRBV6-5 and J is TRBJ2-7, with 9 nucleotides matching TRBD1. Germline values: CDR1 MNHEY, CDR2 SVGAGI. Losses at the gene ends were 6 bases for V and 8 bases for J; bases not matched to a gene: 11. The CDR3 is 14 amino acids.

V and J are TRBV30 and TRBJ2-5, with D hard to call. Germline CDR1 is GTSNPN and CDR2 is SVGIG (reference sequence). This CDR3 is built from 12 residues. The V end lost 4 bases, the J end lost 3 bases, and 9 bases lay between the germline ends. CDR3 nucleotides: TGTGCCTGGATTGACGCGGAAGAGACCCAGTACTTC. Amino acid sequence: CAWIDAEETQYF.

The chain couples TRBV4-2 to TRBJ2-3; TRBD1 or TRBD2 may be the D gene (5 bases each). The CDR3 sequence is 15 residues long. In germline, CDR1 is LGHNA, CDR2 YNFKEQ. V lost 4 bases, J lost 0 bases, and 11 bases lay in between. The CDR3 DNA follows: TGTGCCAGCAGCCGCAGGGAGTCTAGCACAGATACGCAGTATTTT. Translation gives CASSRRESSTDTQYF.

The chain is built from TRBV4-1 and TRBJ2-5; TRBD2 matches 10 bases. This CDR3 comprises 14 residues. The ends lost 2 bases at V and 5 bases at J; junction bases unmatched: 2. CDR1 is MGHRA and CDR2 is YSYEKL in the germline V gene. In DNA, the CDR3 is TGCGCCAGCAGCCAATCTAGCGGGGGCGAGACCCAGTACTTC. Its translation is CASSQSSGGETQYF.

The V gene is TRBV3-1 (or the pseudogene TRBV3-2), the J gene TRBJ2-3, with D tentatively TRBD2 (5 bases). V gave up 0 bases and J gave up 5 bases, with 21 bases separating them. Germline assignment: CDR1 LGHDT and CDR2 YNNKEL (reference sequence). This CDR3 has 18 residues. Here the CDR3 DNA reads TGTGCCAGCAGCCAAGAATGTAAGAGGGAGTTTTATGAAGATACGCAGTATTTT. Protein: CASSQECKREFYEDTQYF.

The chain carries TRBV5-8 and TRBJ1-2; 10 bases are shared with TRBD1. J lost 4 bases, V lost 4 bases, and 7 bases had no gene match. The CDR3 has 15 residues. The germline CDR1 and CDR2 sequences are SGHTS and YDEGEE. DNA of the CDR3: TGTGCCAGCAGCATAAAGACAGGGGGCACCTATGGCTACACCTTC. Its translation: CASSIKTGGTYGYTF.

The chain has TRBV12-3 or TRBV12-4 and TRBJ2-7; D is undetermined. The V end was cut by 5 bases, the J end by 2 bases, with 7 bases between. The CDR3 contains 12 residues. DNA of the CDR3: TGTGCCAGCAGTCCCTGGACCTACGAGCAGTACTTC. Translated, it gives CASSPWTYEQYF.

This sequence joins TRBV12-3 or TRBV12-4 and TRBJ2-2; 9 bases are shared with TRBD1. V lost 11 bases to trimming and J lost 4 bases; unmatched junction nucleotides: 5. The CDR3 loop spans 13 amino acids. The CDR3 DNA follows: TGTGCCGTCCGGACAGGGGCCACCGGGGAGCTGTTTTTT. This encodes CAVRTGATGELFF.

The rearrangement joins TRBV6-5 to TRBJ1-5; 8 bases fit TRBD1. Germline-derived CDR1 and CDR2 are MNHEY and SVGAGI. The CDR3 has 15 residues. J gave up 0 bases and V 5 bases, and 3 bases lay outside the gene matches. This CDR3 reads CASSHTGGSNQPQHF. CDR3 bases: TGTGCCAGCAGTCATACAGGGGGTAGCAATCAGCCCCAGCATTTT.